This TCR beta chain was obtained from a study of PD-1 blockade in classical Hodgkin lymphoma (dated by TCRdb to about 2020). Background for the entire study: Nivolumab dosing was 3 mg/kg intravenously every 2 weeks, continuing until either disease progression or unacceptable toxicity. A peripheral blood immune signature of response to PD-1 blockade in classical Hodgkin lymphoma was defined using TCR beta sequencing and CyTOF.

Interpreted using the paper, the time point label stands for: cycle 1 day 1 (C1D1), immediately before nivolumab initiation. Every trial patient had relapsed following autologous stem cell transplantation, and prior brentuximab vedotin exposure was what differed among cohorts A, B and C. The trial cohort comprised some 60 patients with relapsed/refractory classical Hodgkin lymphoma whose best overall responses were complete response, partial response or progressive disease. Trial patients were treated with single-agent nivolumab in the multi-cohort phase II CheckMate 205 trial. An independent review committee assessed best overall response by applying the 2007 International Working Group response criteria. PBMCs from the trial were collected at three points: immediately before nivolumab initiation (C1D1), and during therapy at cycle 2 day 1 and cycle 4 day 1. After peripheral blood was drawn into 8 mL Vacutainer Cell Preparation Tubes, PBMCs were isolated by centrifugation and then cryopreserved.

Here is what the overall study found, with its caveats: Baseline TCR diversity was reported as lower in newly diagnosed patients than in healthy donors, and lower still in relapsed/refractory patients. Diversity was lower in patients who began nivolumab less than 1 year after ASCT, so these patients were left out of later analyses to avoid confounding by immune reconstitution. Among trial patients, those achieving complete response had baseline diversity similar to that of newly diagnosed patients, while diversity was significantly lower in partial responders and progressors. Only a single clinical trial cohort was studied, and what caused the repertoire differences, possibly disease activity or prior therapy, remained undefined. CD4+ but not CD8+ TCR diversity rose significantly by C4D1 (p=0.0027 vs p=0.16), most apparent in complete responders (p=0.02).

The Qiagen DNeasy kit was used to extract genomic DNA both from unsorted PBMCs and from the negatively selected CD4+ and CD8+ fractions. Using primers that anneal to V and J segments, immunoSEQ multiplex PCR amplified the TCR beta CDR3 regions. A synthetic immune receptor repertoire was used to minimize amplification bias, and any residual bias was removed computationally once sequencing was done. Under the source paper's analysis protocol: Custom Python scripts were used to quantify repertoire diversity as the Shannon entropy index. The unsorted, CD4+ and CD8+ repertoires were each analyzed separately, with the exception of combined analyses, where CD4+ and CD8+ sequences were merged in silico. Clonal expansion was defined as a frequency increase of at least 2-fold after treatment compared with C1D1, and clones undetected at baseline were assigned a pseudocount of 0.5. Clones with 0 or 1 copy at C1D1 were defined as singleton clones, while clones with 2 or more copies were defined as non-singleton clones. Clones expanded in unsorted samples were annotated as CD4+, CD8+ or unknown by matching protein sequences in sorted samples from the same patient. Diversity changes from C1D1 to C4D1 were tested in paired samples using Wilcoxon tests. The table comes from immuneACCESS by way of TCRdb, which keeps in-frame sequences with V and J called. Part of the clones is missing from these tables; in studies checked, under half for an unresolved V gene and the rest for unknown reasons. For V, J and clone size, that table is used; D and trimming come from the DNA. This sample comprises over 70,000 clones, about nine tenths of them detected only once. The top ten clonotypes cover roughly 21% of the sample.

As to this clone: Its antigen has not been determined. Per-base qualities were not stored, and no clone one base away is much larger.

In the germline V gene, CDR1 corresponds to MGHDK and CDR2 to SYGVNS. Spanning cysteine to phenylalanine, the CDR3 consists of 13 amino acids. Left in the record is the CDR3 DNA by itself, 39 bases read in frame from the first base. Trimming takes 8 bases off V and 5 bases off J; junction bases not matched to a gene: 5. The starting material was peripheral blood mononuclear cells (PBMCs), obtained at baseline. The TCR originated in a human donor with classical Hodgkin lymphoma. In this chain, TRBV25-1 is recombined with TRBJ2-3, with TRBD1 identical over 9 junction bases. The DNA sequence is given as TGTGCCAGCTACGGGACAGGGAGAGATACGCAGTATTTT. Translated, it gives CASYGTGRDTQYF. This CDR3, with the reference TRBV25-1 and TRBJ2-3 proteins standing in past its ends, gives the full variable domain EADIYQTPRYLVIGTGKKITLECSQTMGHDKMYWYQQDPGMELHLIHYSYGVNSTEKGDLSSESTVSRIRTEHFPLTLESARPSHTSQYLCASYGTGRDTQYFGPGTRLTVL.